The T cell receptor beta chain described here comes from a study of blood T cell repertoires in COVID-19 (TCRdb year 2020). Concerning the study at large: Collaborator samples came from the United States, Italy and Spain and covered acute and convalescent phases of COVID-19. The material from the prospective study consisted of cDNA or gDNA derived from T cells, B-cell-depleted T cells, or PBMCs. Subjects who had been exposed to COVID-19, were actively infected with it, or had recovered from it provided the deeply sampled blood TCRbeta repertoires that made up the dataset. The repertoires were made available in a free public database intended to serve as a resource for research on the immune response to SARS-CoV-2. The samples were drawn from the first 160 participants of the ongoing ImmuneRACE study and from about 1,200 subjects provided by 6 global collaborators. Sample metadata almost always included a de-identified subject ID, COVID-19 status, age in years and sex. Where available, HLA class I and class II types were obtained from metadata supplied by the sample provider rather than from assay-based typing.

Enrolling through a virtual design, the prospective study's participants ranged in age from roughly 18 to 95 years and lived across some 23 United States geographic areas. In the prospective study, cohorts were assigned on the basis of participant-reported clinical history obtained from a screening survey and a study questionnaire. Each participant in the prospective study had whole blood, serum and a nasopharyngeal or oropharyngeal swab collected by mobile phlebotomists. Participants in the prospective study had the option to provide additional blood draws and questionnaires over a roughly 2-month period. Prospective study blood samples were shipped either frozen or at room temperature before DNA extraction. TCRbeta CDR3 regions were amplified from genomic DNA using the immunoSEQ Assay, a bias-controlled multiplex PCR. The original methods were these. The number of nucleated cells in each sample was estimated from the amplification of reference gene primers within the assay. Sequence reads were collapsed and filtered to measure the absolute abundance of every unique TCRbeta CDR3 rearrangement. Productive Simpson clonality was computed per sample as the square root of Simpson's diversity index over productive rearrangements. This immuneACCESS table, as held by TCRdb, lists in-frame sequences with V and J called but not all clones. Of the missing ones, under half trace to an unresolved V gene in checked studies; the others have no known cause. V, J and clone size are taken as reported in that table, and D and trimming were inferred from the DNA itself. In all, the sample holds under 300,000 clones, and more than 75% of those were seen once. The ten largest clones capture less than 4% of the sample.

The CDR3 covers 14 residues, taking in both the cysteine and the phenylalanine. Here the CDR3 DNA is all that survives: 42 bases in frame from base 1. V gives up 0 bases and J gives up 11 bases, and the segment between their germline ends measures 16 bases. Based on the germline V gene, the CDR1 and CDR2 sequences are LGHNA and YNFKEQ. Summary of the overall study and its limitations: The amount of clinical and demographic metadata varied by source and participant and was provided uncurated.

On this clone itself: What antigen it recognizes has not been identified. One base away there is no much larger clone; base qualities are not given.

The chain is encoded by TRBV4-2 joined to TRBJ1-1, with the D segment identity uncertain. The specimen was PBMCs or T cells enriched from blood (not recorded which). The sequence came from a woman aged 40 to 50 with acute COVID-19. Read as DNA, the sequence is TGTGCCAGCAGCCAAGAGCTGTCCCTCAGCGGGGCTTTCTTT. It translates to CASSQELSLSGAFF.